The 10 T cell receptor beta chains in this list originate from one sample, sequenced in a study of tumor-infiltrating lymphocytes in primary liver carcinoma. Taking about 18-31 mg of unsorted bulk tissue, the authors co-extracted RNA and DNA. Synthesis of TCR beta cDNA was carried out from 500 ng total RNA with a constant-region primer. Employing slightly modified ARM-PCR, three nested multiplex PCR rounds were run, and these gave rise to the TCR beta libraries. Rounds one and two of PCR, each of roughly 11 cycles, were primed with TRBV1-TRBV30 forward primers and a C-beta reverse primer. MiXCR was run by TCRdb on the multiplex PCR reads, yielding one entry per CDR3 protein. The sample lists about 97,000 distinct CDR3 sequences; approximately 70% were seen once. The sequencing sample was made of liver tumor tissue from sampling region 2. Regarding subset: tumor region T2, inferior pole. These receptors came from a woman aged 55-69 years with primary liver carcinoma and hepatitis B virus infection.

Concerning this clonotype itself: A read error may produce the germline difference seen at one junction end. This chain joins TRBV6-8 and TRBJ2-1; no clear D gene. The CDR3 sequence is 18 residues long. Germline values: CDR1 MNHGY, CDR2 SAAAGT. This chain's CDR3 is CANSTPPTSPRYYNEQFF. The CDR3 DNA reads TGTGCCAACAGTACCCCACCCACTTCACCACGCTACTACAATGAGCAGTTCTTC.

As concerns this clonotype: The conserved closing phenylalanine or tryptophan is absent in this CDR3, likely reflecting a read error. The chain employs TRBV4-1 and TRBJ2-6; possible D gene TRBD2, 6 bases. CDR3 length: 19 residues. The germline CDR1 and CDR2 sequences are MGHRA and YSYEKL. Trimming cost V 1 base and J 0 bases, with 16 bases left between them. The CDR3 DNA reads TGCGCCAGCAGCCAAGTGACCGGGACGGACTACTCTGGGGCCAACGTCCTGACTCTC. Protein sequence: CASSQVTGTDYSGANVLTL.

The chain has TRBV5-6 and TRBJ1-5; D call uncertain. V lost 2 bases and J lost 7, with 7 bases in between. Per the germline V gene, CDR1 is SGHDT and CDR2 is YYEEEE. This CDR3 comprises 12 residues. The CDR3 nucleotides read TGTGCCAGCAGCTTATGGAGACAGCCCCAGCATTTT. Translated, it gives CASSLWRQPQHF. The full variable domain, rest sourced from reference TRBV5-6 and TRBJ1-5, is DAGVTQSPTHLIKTRGQQVTLRCSPKSGHDTVSWYQQALGQGPQFIFQYYEEEERQRGNFPDRFSGHQFPNYSSELNVNALLLGDSALYLCASSLWRQPQHFGDGTRLSIL.

This clonotype was seen only a few times. This may be a read error: a much more frequent sequence differs by one nucleotide. The chain links TRBV29-1 to TRBJ2-5; D is uncertain. The CDR3 has 12 amino acids. Germline CDR1 SQVTM, CDR2 ANQGSEA. CDR3 DNA sequence: TGCAGCGCCCCCCCGGACCAAGAGATCCAGTACTTC. Its protein is CSAPPDQEIQYF.

In regard to this clonotype: A clone one base away is much larger, so this may be a read error. The chain joins TRBV7-8 to TRBJ2-5; unclear D gene. Germline lookup yields CDR1 SGHVS and CDR2 FQNEAQ. V gave up 2 bases and J gave up 1 base, with 17 bases separating them. The CDR3 totals 17 residues. This chain's CDR3 is CASSLWSPHDAQETQYF. The DNA for the CDR3 is TGTGCCAGCAGCTTATGGTCTCCCCATGACGCCCAAGAGACCCAGTACTTC.

The V call is TRBV30, the J call TRBJ2-3; 9 bases align to TRBD1. The CDR3 extends over 15 amino acids. Trimming at V came to 4 bases and at J to 4 bases, leaving 9 bases not matched to a gene. Germline values: CDR1 GTSNPN, CDR2 SVGIG (reference sequence). The CDR3 loop is CAWNVLGQGADTQYF. CDR3 bases: TGTGCCTGGAATGTACTGGGACAGGGCGCAGATACGCAGTATTTT. Supplemented by reference TRBV30 and TRBJ2-3, the full variable domain reads SQTIHQWPATLVQPVGSPLSLECTVEGTSNPNLYWYRQAAGRGLQLLFYSVGIGQISSEVPQNLSASRPQDRQFILSSKKLLLSDSGFYLCAWNVLGQGADTQYFGPGTRLTVL.

To note about this clonotype: Mismatch with germline at one junction end may stem from a read error. This chain joins TRBV11-3 and TRBJ2-1; 11 nucleotides align to TRBD2. Germline V gene lookup returns CDR1 SGHNT and CDR2 YENEEA. The CDR3 has 16 amino acids. In DNA form, the CDR3 reads TGTGCCAGCAGCCCTCGACTAGCGGGAAAAAGGAATGCGCAGTTATTC. Amino acids: CASSPRLAGKRNAQLF. Complete variable domain (other parts from reference TRBV11-3 and TRBJ2-1): EAGVVQSPRYKIIEKKQPVAFWCNPISGHNTLYWYLQNLGQGPELLIRYENEEAVDDSQLPKDRFSAERLKGVDSTLKIQPAELGDSAVYLCASSPRLAGKRNAQLFGPGTRLTVL.

About this clonotype: One end of the junction fails to match germline, which may point to a read error. This chain uses TRBV12-3 or TRBV12-4 with TRBJ1-1; 7 nucleotides match TRBD1. CDR3 length: 15 residues. DNA for the CDR3: TGTGCCAACAGTCCGTTGACAGGGACGAACACTGAAGCTTTCTTT. Protein: CANSPLTGTNTEAFF.

This clonotype has ten or more counts. The V and J genes are TRBV5-1 and TRBJ2-1, with 15 bases identical to TRBD2. Germline trimming cut 1 base from V and 3 bases from J; bases unmatched to any gene: 5. The CDR3 spans 18 residues. In germline, CDR1 is SGHRS, CDR2 YFSETQ. Here the CDR3 DNA reads TGCGCCAGCAGCTTGCGGACTAGCGGGAGGGACATCTACAATGAGCAGTTCTTC. As protein: CASSLRTSGRDIYNEQFF. Together with reference TRBV5-1 and TRBJ2-1, the CDR3 gives the full variable domain: KAGVTQTPRYLIKTRGQQVTLSCSPISGHRSVSWYQQTPGQGLQFLFEYFSETQRNKGNFPGRFSGRQFSNSRSEMNVSTLELGDSALYLCASSLRTSGRDIYNEQFFGPGTRLTVL.

Ten or more counts support this clonotype. J is TRBJ2-1 and V is TRBV6-5, with D maybe TRBD1 (5 bases). Trimming shortened V by 5 bases and J by 0 bases, and 14 bases separated the two germline ends. Germline CDR1 reads MNHEY; CDR2 reads SVGAGI. The CDR3 spans 16 residues. The CDR3 loop is CASSARTLYSYNEQFF. CDR3 nucleotide sequence: TGTGCCAGCAGTGCCCGGACACTATACTCCTACAATGAGCAGTTCTTC.